This T cell receptor beta chain was observed in a study of cytomegalovirus exposure and HLA in healthy donors. On the study more broadly: HLA-typed donors contributed about 85 million unique TCRs, which were held in an early data release. Whole-study results and caveats: With further analysis later on, most CMV-associated TCR beta chains appeared HLA-restricted. Analysis performed later showed TCR beta chains linked to HLA being more clonally expanded than equally common others.

This clone was seen only a few times. Its antigen is not known. V lost 4 bases and J 3 bases, leaving 7 bases between the germline ends. This CDR3 is built from 13 residues. The germline V gene encodes CDR1 MGHRA and CDR2 YSYEKL. The PCR ran on 60 Vbeta and 13 Jbeta primers. Sequencing used immunoSEQ multiplex PCR; TCRdb keeps in-frame clones, though not all of them. This table holds about 93,000 clones, around 76% found once. The sample was PBMCs. This TCR derives from a man younger than 45 in good health and CMV-seronegative. The chain couples TRBV4-1 to TRBJ1-5; D call uncertain. CDR3 DNA sequence: TGCGCCAGCAGCCTCCAGGCCAATCAGCCCCAGCATTTT. Translated: CASSLQANQPQHF.